A selection of T cell receptor beta chains follows, all from one sample in a study of cytotoxic CD8 clonotypes in ibrutinib-treated CLL. Profiled with immunoSEQ multiplex PCR; TCRdb holds only in-frame clones, not every one. The sample records about 160,000 clones, approximately 91% being singletons. This specimen consisted of PBMCs, obtained at disease progression, from a patient treated with ibrutinib. The receptors stem from a human donor with chronic lymphocytic leukemia. Each CDR3 is given without its conserved first and last residue. Fields, in order: CDR3 protein, D gene, V gene, J gene. D genes are given only for firm matches.

cdr3_aa: ASSKFRGQGTGELF; d_call: TRBD1; v_call: TRBV11-3; j_call: TRBJ2-2
cdr3_aa: ASSLEGAVGNQPQH; d_call: -; v_call: TRBV7-2; j_call: TRBJ1-5
cdr3_aa: ASSASGGTYEQY; d_call: TRBD2; v_call: TRBV10-1; j_call: TRBJ2-7
cdr3_aa: ASSLDPLPNGEQY; d_call: -; v_call: TRBV11-2; j_call: TRBJ2-7
cdr3_aa: ASSSRALNTEAF; d_call: -; v_call: TRBV6-6; j_call: TRBJ1-1
cdr3_aa: ASSVADDSPLH; d_call: -; v_call: TRBV9; j_call: TRBJ1-6
cdr3_aa: ASSTGQQNTGELF; d_call: TRBD1; v_call: TRBV5-8; j_call: TRBJ2-2
cdr3_aa: ASWGQRNEKLF; d_call: TRBD1; v_call: TRBV6-6; j_call: TRBJ1-4
cdr3_aa: AWSVNQGIGEKLF; d_call: -; v_call: TRBV30; j_call: TRBJ1-4
cdr3_aa: ASSLLGTGAEKLF; d_call: -; v_call: TRBV5-5; j_call: TRBJ1-4
cdr3_aa: ASSSGLAGLRFPDTQY; d_call: TRBD2; v_call: TRBV5-1; j_call: TRBJ2-3
cdr3_aa: AISDPGLASGNEQF; d_call: TRBD2; v_call: TRBV10-3; j_call: TRBJ2-1
cdr3_aa: ASSLDGVGATEAF; d_call: -; v_call: TRBV5-4; j_call: TRBJ1-1
cdr3_aa: AISDHGTSGDDEQF; d_call: TRBD2; v_call: TRBV10-3; j_call: TRBJ2-1
cdr3_aa: SAPVTQSGANTGELF; d_call: -; v_call: TRBV29-1; j_call: TRBJ2-2
cdr3_aa: ASSLKFRNIGTNEKLF; d_call: -; v_call: TRBV4-3; j_call: TRBJ1-4
cdr3_aa: ASSSLTGGATEAF; d_call: TRBD1; v_call: TRBV5-1; j_call: TRBJ1-1
cdr3_aa: ASSERNEQF; d_call: -; v_call: TRBV10-1; j_call: TRBJ2-1
cdr3_aa: ASSEPYGPINEQF; d_call: -; v_call: TRBV6-1; j_call: TRBJ2-1
cdr3_aa: ATSRDHSWTALSNQPQH; d_call: -; v_call: TRBV15; j_call: TRBJ1-5
cdr3_aa: ASSGGAGEKLF; d_call: -; v_call: TRBV9; j_call: TRBJ1-4
cdr3_aa: ASSHTGLAYNEQF; d_call: TRBD2; v_call: TRBV4-3; j_call: TRBJ2-1
cdr3_aa: ASSRQGTYEQY; d_call: TRBD1; v_call: TRBV7-3; j_call: TRBJ2-7
cdr3_aa: ASSLRAGNTGELF; d_call: -; v_call: TRBV5-1; j_call: TRBJ2-2
cdr3_aa: ASSTGYSGNTIY; d_call: -; v_call: TRBV19; j_call: TRBJ1-3
cdr3_aa: ASSLGPYRETDTQY; d_call: -; v_call: TRBV5-1; j_call: TRBJ2-3
cdr3_aa: ASSLSRLNEKLF; d_call: -; v_call: TRBV27; j_call: TRBJ1-4
cdr3_aa: ASSVDVYVNTEAF; d_call: -; v_call: TRBV9; j_call: TRBJ1-1
cdr3_aa: ASSQESGIGEAF; d_call: -; v_call: TRBV4-1; j_call: TRBJ1-1
cdr3_aa: ASSVYTRELDTEAF; d_call: -; v_call: TRBV9; j_call: TRBJ1-1
cdr3_aa: ASSLTSGSVETQY; d_call: TRBD2; v_call: TRBV4-2; j_call: TRBJ2-5
cdr3_aa: ASSPRGEKLF; d_call: -; v_call: TRBV9; j_call: TRBJ1-4
cdr3_aa: ASSLARDYYGYT; d_call: -; v_call: TRBV28; j_call: TRBJ1-2
cdr3_aa: AWSVQLFGYT; d_call: -; v_call: TRBV30; j_call: TRBJ1-2
cdr3_aa: ASRAGNYGYT; d_call: -; v_call: TRBV27; j_call: TRBJ1-2
cdr3_aa: ASSALKPGYEQY; d_call: -; v_call: TRBV6-1; j_call: TRBJ2-7
cdr3_aa: ASSYRARTGTEAF; d_call: -; v_call: TRBV6-5; j_call: TRBJ1-1
cdr3_aa: SVEVVSSYEQY; d_call: -; v_call: TRBV29-1; j_call: TRBJ2-7
cdr3_aa: ASTPGSRGLYEQY; d_call: -; v_call: TRBV9; j_call: TRBJ2-7
cdr3_aa: ASREASGRQEQF; d_call: TRBD2; v_call: TRBV2; j_call: TRBJ2-1
cdr3_aa: ASGIQKVPYNEQF; d_call: -; v_call: TRBV12-5; j_call: TRBJ2-1
cdr3_aa: ASSLVKGSSYNEQF; d_call: -; v_call: TRBV5-1; j_call: TRBJ2-1
cdr3_aa: ASSVVVLLAGAYEQY; d_call: TRBD2; v_call: TRBV19; j_call: TRBJ2-7
cdr3_aa: ASTGEKLF; d_call: -; v_call: TRBV28; j_call: TRBJ1-4
cdr3_aa: ASSAGQSYEQY; d_call: -; v_call: TRBV7-8; j_call: TRBJ2-7
cdr3_aa: ASRDRAYTGELF; d_call: TRBD1; v_call: TRBV2; j_call: TRBJ2-2
cdr3_aa: SAGTGEQF; d_call: -; v_call: TRBV20-1; j_call: TRBJ2-1
cdr3_aa: ASSSLEAALGTGELF; d_call: -; v_call: TRBV28; j_call: TRBJ2-2
cdr3_aa: ASSRGGTSHEQF; d_call: TRBD2; v_call: TRBV9; j_call: TRBJ2-1